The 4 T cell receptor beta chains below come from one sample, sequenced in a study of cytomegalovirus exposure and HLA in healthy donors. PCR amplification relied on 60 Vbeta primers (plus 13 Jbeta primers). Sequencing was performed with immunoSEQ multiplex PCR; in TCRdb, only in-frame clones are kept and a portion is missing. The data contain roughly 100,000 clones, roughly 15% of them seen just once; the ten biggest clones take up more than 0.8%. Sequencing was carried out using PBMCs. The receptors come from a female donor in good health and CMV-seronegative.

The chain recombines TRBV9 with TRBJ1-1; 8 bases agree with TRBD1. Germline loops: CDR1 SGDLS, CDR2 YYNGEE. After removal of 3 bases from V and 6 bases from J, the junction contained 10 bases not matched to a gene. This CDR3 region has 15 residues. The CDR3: CASSGRTGTRPEAFF. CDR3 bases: TGTGCCAGCAGCGGTCGGACAGGGACAAGGCCTGAAGCTTTCTTT. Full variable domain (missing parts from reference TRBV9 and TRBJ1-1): DSGVTQTPKHLITATGQRVTLRCSPRSGDLSVYWYQQSLDQGLQFLIQYYNGEERAKGNILERFSAQQFPDLHSELNLSSLELGDSALYFCASSGRTGTRPEAFFGQGTRLTVV.

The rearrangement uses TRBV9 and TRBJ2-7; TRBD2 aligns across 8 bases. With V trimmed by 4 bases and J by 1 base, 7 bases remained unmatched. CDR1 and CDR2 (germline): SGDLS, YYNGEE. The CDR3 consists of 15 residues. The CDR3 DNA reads TGTGCCAGCAGCCCGCCCGGGGGGGCTTCCTACGAGCAGTACTTC. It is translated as CASSPPGGASYEQYF.

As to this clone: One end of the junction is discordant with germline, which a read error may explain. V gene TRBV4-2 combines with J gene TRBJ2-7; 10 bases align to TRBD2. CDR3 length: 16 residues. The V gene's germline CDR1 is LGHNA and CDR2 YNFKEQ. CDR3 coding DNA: TGTGCCAGCAGCAAAGGACTAGCGGATAATTCCTACGCGCAGTACTTC. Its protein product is CASSKGLADNSYAQYF.

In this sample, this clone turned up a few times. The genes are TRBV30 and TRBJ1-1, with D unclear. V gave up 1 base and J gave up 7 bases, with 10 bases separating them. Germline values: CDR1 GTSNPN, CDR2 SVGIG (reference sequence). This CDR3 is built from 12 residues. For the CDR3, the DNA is TGTGCCTGGAGTGGCCGCCGGGTTGAAGCTTTCTTT. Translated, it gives CAWSGRRVEAFF.